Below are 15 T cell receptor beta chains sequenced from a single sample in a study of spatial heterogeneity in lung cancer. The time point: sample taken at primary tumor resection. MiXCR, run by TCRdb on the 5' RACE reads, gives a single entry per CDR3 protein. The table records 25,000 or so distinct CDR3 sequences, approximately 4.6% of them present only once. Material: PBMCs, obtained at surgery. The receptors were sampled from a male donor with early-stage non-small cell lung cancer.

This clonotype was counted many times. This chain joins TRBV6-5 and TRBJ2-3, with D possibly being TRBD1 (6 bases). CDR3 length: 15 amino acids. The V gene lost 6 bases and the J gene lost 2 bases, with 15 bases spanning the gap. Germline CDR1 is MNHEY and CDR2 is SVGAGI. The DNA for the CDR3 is TGTGCCAGCAGACCCGGACAGTACAACACAGATACGCAGTATTTT. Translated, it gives CASRPGQYNTDTQYF.

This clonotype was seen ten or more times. CDR3 nucleotides: TGTGCCAGCAGGCGGGACAGGGACACAGATACGCAGTATTTT. This encodes CASRRDRDTDTQYF. The rearrangement joins TRBV12-3 or TRBV12-4 to TRBJ2-3; 9 bases map to TRBD1. J was trimmed by 2 bases and V by 6 bases; bases with no gene match: 3. This CDR3 has 14 amino acids.

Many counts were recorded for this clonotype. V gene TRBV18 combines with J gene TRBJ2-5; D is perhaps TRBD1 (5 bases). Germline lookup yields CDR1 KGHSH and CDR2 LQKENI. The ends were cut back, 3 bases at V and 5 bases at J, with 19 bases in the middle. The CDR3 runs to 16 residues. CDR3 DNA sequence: TGTGCCAGCTCACCCATGGTAGAACAGGTATCGGAGACCCAGTACTTC. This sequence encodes CASSPMVEQVSETQYF. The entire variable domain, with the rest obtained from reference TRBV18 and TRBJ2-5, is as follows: NAGVMQNPRHLVRRRGQEARLRCSPMKGHSHVYWYRQLPEEGLKFMVYLQKENIIDESGMPKERFSAEFPKEGPSILRIQQVVRGDSAAYFCASSPMVEQVSETQYFGPGTRLLVL.

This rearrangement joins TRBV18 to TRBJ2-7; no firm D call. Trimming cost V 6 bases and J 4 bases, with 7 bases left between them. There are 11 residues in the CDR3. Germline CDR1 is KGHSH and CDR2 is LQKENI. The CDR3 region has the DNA TGTGCCAGCTCCGGCCGGTACGAGCAGTACTTC. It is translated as CASSGRYEQYF.

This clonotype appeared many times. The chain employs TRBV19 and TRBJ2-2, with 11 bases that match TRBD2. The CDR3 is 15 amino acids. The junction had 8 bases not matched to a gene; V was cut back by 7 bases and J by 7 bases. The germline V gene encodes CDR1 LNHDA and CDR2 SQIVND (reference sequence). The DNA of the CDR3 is TGTGCCAGTACCCTGGGACTAGCGGCGGTCGGGGAGCTGTTTTTT. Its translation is CASTLGLAAVGELFF.

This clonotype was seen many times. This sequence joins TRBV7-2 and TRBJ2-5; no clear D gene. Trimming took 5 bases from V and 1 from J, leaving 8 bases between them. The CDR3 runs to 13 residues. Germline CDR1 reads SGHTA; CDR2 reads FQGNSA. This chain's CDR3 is CASSPKSQETQYF. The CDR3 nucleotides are TGTGCCAGCAGCCCGAAGAGCCAAGAGACCCAGTACTTC.

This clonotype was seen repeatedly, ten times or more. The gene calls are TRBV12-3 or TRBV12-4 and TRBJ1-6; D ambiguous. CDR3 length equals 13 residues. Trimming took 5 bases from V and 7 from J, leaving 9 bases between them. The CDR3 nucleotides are TGTGCCAGCAGTCTCCTAATAAATTCACCCCTCCACTTT. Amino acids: CASSLLINSPLHF.

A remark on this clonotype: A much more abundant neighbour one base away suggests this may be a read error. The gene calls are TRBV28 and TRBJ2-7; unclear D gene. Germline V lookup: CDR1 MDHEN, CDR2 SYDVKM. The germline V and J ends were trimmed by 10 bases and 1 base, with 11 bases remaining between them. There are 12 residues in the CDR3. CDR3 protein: CATHEVSYEQYF. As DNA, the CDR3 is TGTGCCACCCACGAAGTTTCCTACGAGCAGTACTTC.

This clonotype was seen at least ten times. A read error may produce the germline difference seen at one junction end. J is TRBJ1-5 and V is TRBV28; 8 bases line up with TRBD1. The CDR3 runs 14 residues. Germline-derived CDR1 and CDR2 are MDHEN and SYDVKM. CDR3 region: CASSSSGGKQPQHF. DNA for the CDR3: TGTGCCAGCAGTTCCTCAGGGGGCAAGCAGCCCCAGCATTTT.

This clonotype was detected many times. Here the CDR3 DNA reads TGTGCCAGCAGTTTATCCGGTGCGCTCCAAGAGACCCAGTACTTC. Translation gives CASSLSGALQETQYF. The chain carries TRBV28 and TRBJ2-5; no reliable D call. Germline assignment: CDR1 MDHEN and CDR2 SYDVKM. This CDR3 comprises 15 residues. V was shortened by 1 base and J by 1 base, with 10 bases between the two germline ends.

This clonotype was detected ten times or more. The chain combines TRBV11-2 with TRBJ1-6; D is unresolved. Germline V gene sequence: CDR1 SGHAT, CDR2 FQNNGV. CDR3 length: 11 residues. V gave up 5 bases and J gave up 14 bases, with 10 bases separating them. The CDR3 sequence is CASSRSSTLHF. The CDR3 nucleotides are TGTGCCAGCAGCCGCAGTAGCACCCTCCACTTT.

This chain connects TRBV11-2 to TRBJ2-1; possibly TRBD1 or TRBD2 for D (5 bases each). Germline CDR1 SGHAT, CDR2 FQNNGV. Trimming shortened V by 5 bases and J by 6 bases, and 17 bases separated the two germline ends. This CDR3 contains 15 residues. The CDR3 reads CASSHRDLAGNEQFF. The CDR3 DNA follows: TGTGCCAGCAGCCACCGGGACCTGGCGGGCAATGAGCAGTTCTTC.

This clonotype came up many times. This chain's CDR3 is CASSPGVYGYTF. The CDR3 nucleotides read TGTGCCAGCAGCCCAGGGGTCTATGGCTACACCTTC. The chain is built from TRBV7-2 and TRBJ1-2, with D possibly being TRBD1 (6 bases). CDR1 is SGHTA and CDR2 is FQGNSA in the germline V gene. CDR3 length: 12 residues. Trimming shortened V by 5 bases and J by 4 bases, and 8 bases separated the two germline ends.

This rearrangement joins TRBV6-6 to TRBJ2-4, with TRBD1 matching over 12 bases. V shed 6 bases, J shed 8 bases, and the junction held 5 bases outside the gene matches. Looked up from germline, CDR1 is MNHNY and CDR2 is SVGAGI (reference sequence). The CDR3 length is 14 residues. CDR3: CASRGQGARDIQYF. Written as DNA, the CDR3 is TGTGCCAGCAGGGGACAGGGGGCGAGGGACATTCAGTACTTC.

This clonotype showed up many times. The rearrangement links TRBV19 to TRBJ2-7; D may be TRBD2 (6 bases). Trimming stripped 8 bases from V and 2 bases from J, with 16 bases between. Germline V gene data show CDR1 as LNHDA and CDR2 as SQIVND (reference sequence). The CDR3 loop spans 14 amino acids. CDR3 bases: TGTGCCAGTTTGGAGGGGCCCCCTCCCTACGAGCAGTACTTC. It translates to CASLEGPPPYEQYF. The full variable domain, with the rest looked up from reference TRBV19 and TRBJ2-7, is DGGITQSPKYLFRKEGQNVTLSCEQNLNHDAMYWYRQDPGQGLRLIYYSQIVNDFQKGDIAEGYSVSREKKESFPLTVTSAQKNPTAFYLCASLEGPPPYEQYFGPGTRLTVT.